This T cell receptor (beta chain) derives from a study of CD8 T cells in Susac syndrome. Reverse transcription of roughly 0.45 to 1 ug RNA was performed with random hexamers. The immunoSEQ assay covered 54 Vbeta and 13 Jbeta segments for CDR3. TCRdb reanalysed the immunoSEQ multiplex PCR reads using MiXCR and keeps one entry per CDR3 protein. The table has 80,000 or so distinct CDR3 sequences, approximately 94% seen once. Sequencing of TCR beta was performed on blood CD8+ T cells and on blood CD4+ T cells. This CDR3 comprises 15 residues. Germline V gene sequence: CDR1 DFQATT, CDR2 SNEGSKA (reference sequence). Germline trimming cut 3 bases from V and 5 bases from J; bases unmatched to any gene: 6.

The J gene is TRBJ2-7, the V gene TRBV20-1, with 14 nucleotides matching TRBD2. The sequencing sample was made of CD4+ T cells from PBMCs. This sequence was found in a human donor with Susac syndrome. The CDR3 DNA follows: TGCAGTGCTAGGTACGGGACTAGCGGGAGCGACGAGCAGTACTTC. Translating it yields CSARYGTSGSDEQYF.